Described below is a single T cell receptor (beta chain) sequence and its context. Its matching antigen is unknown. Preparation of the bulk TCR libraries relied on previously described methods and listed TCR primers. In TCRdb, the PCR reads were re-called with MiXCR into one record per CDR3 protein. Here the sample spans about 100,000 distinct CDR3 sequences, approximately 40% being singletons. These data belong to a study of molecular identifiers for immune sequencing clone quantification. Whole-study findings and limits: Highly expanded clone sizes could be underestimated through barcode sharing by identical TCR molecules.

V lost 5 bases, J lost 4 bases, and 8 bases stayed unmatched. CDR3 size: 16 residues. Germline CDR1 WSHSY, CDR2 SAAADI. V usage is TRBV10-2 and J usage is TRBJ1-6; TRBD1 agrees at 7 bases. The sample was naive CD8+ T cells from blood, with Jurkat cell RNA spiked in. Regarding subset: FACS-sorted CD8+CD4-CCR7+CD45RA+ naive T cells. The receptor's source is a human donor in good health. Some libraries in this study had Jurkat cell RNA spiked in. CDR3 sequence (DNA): TGCGCCAGCAGTCACCGCGGGACAGCTTATAATTCACCCCTCCACTTT. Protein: CASSHRGTAYNSPLHF.